These 32 T cell receptor beta chains share one sample of origin, sequenced in a study of CD39 and CD103 CD8 tumor-infiltrating T cells. Produced via immunoSEQ multiplex PCR; TCRdb's table is partial and in-frame only. The sample has several hundred clones; approximately 38% are singletons. Sample: CD39+ CD103+ CD8+ T cells sorted from the tumor. As to subset: CD103+CD39+ double-positive CD45RA- CD8 T cells. All receptors come from a human donor with melanoma.

The V gene is TRBV11-2, the J gene TRBJ2-3; D perhaps matches TRBD2 (7 bases). V was shortened by 5 bases and J by 2 bases, with 20 bases between the two germline ends. The CDR3 spans 17 residues. Germline lookup yields CDR1 SGHAT and CDR2 FQNNGV. The CDR3 region is CASSVAGGGGPTDTQYF. In DNA form, the CDR3 reads TGTGCCAGCAGCGTAGCTGGGGGCGGGGGACCCACAGATACGCAGTATTTT. Filled out from reference TRBV11-2 and TRBJ2-3, the complete variable domain reads EAGVAQSPRYKIIEKRQSVAFWCNPISGHATLYWYQQILGQGPKLLIQFQNNGVVDDSQLPKDRFSAERLKGVDSTLKIQPAKLEDSAVYLCASSVAGGGGPTDTQYFGPGTRLTVL.

The chain recombines TRBV5-4 with TRBJ1-1; D uncertain. The V gene's germline CDR1 is SGHNT and CDR2 YYREEE (reference sequence). Trimming cost V 2 bases and J 4 bases, with 12 bases left between them. This CDR3 spans 14 amino acids. The CDR3 DNA follows: TGTGCCAGCAGCTTAGGTGAAGGTGTCACTGAAGCTTTCTTT. Translation gives CASSLGEGVTEAFF.

As for this clone: Compared with germline, one end of the junction differs, possibly owing to a read error. Other DNA sequences in this sample translate to the same CDR3. The chain couples TRBV11-1 to TRBJ2-2; no firm D call. CDR3 size: 13 residues. From germline, CDR1 is SGHAT and CDR2 FQDESV (reference sequence). This CDR3 is CASSQDTAGELFF. DNA of the CDR3: TGCGCCAGCAGCCAAGATACAGCCGGGGAGCTGTTTTTT. Together with reference TRBV11-1 and TRBJ2-2, the CDR3 gives the full variable domain: EAEVAQSPRYKITEKSQAVAFWCDPISGHATLYWYRQILGQGPELLVQFQDESVVDDSQLPKDRFSAERLKGVDSTLKIQPAELGDSAMYLCASSQDTAGELFFGEGSRLTVL.

J is TRBJ2-2 and V is TRBV27, with 7 bases lining up with TRBD1. The CDR3 runs to 14 residues. The junction had 4 bases not matched to a gene; V was cut back by 5 bases and J by 4 bases. CDR1 MNHEY and CDR2 SMNVEV come from the germline V gene (reference sequence). CDR3 residues: CASSTTGVTGELFF. The CDR3 bases are TGTGCCAGCAGTACAACAGGGGTCACCGGGGAGCTGTTTTTT.

Worth noting for this clone: Mismatch with germline at one junction end may stem from a read error. V usage is TRBV5-5 and J usage is TRBJ2-5, with TRBD2 as a possible D gene (5 bases). The V gene's germline CDR1 is SGHKS and CDR2 YYEKEE (reference sequence). The CDR3 runs 17 residues. As DNA, the CDR3 is TGTGCCAGAAGCTTGGATCTGGGTACTAGTAAAGGAGAGACCCAGTACTTC. Translated: CARSLDLGTSKGETQYF.

By its share, this clone is medium-sized. This chain uses TRBV11-2 with TRBJ2-5; D uncertain. This CDR3 region has 15 residues. Germline assignment: CDR1 SGHAT and CDR2 FQNNGV. The V end was cut by 0 bases, the J end by 5 bases, with 13 bases between. The CDR3 DNA sequence: TGTGCCAGCAGCTTAGAAGTATCTGGTTTTGAGACCCAGTACTTC. It encodes CASSLEVSGFETQYF.

By proportion, this clone is large. CDR3 protein: CASSGPRWEQYF. The CDR3 DNA is TGTGCCAGCAGTGGCCCGAGATGGGAGCAGTACTTC. This chain joins TRBV25-1 and TRBJ2-7; D gene ambiguous. Per germline, CDR1 MGHDK and CDR2 SYGVNS. This CDR3 region has 12 residues. Trimming took 4 bases from V and 7 from J, leaving 11 bases between them.

This clone is deemed large. The chain uses TRBV5-5 and TRBJ2-5, with D uncertain. This CDR3 contains 14 residues. Trimming shortened V by 0 bases and J by 5 bases, and 11 bases separated the two germline ends. Germline V gene lookup returns CDR1 SGHKS and CDR2 YYEKEE (reference sequence). The CDR3 region is CASSLGKTEETQYF. The CDR3 bases are TGTGCCAGCAGCTTGGGAAAGACCGAGGAGACCCAGTACTTC.

The chain uses TRBV7-2 and TRBJ1-1; D remains unclear. The V gene lost 1 base and the J gene lost 4 bases, with 10 bases spanning the gap. Germline V gene data show CDR1 as SGHTA and CDR2 as FQGNSA. This CDR3 comprises 14 residues. In DNA form, the CDR3 reads TGTGCCAGCAGCTTAGGTGAAGGTGTCACTGAAGCTTTCTTT. Translation: CASSLGEGVTEAFF.

V usage is TRBV7-3 and J usage is TRBJ1-2, with D possibly matching TRBD1 (5 bases). Trimming removed 5 bases from V and 0 bases from J, with 13 bases in between. This CDR3 is built from 15 residues. Germline V gives CDR1 SGHTA, CDR2 FQGTGA. The CDR3 is CASSLGGSTNYGYTF. The CDR3 bases are TGTGCCAGCAGCCTGGGGGGGTCCACTAACTATGGCTACACCTTC.

This chain connects TRBV11-1 to TRBJ2-7, with D unclear. The germline V gene encodes CDR1 SGHAT and CDR2 FQDESV (reference sequence). The CDR3 sequence is 12 residues long. V was shortened by 2 bases and J by 3 bases, with 5 bases between the two germline ends. The CDR3 loop is CASSLSIYEQYF. CDR3 nucleotide sequence: TGTGCCAGCAGCTTATCAATCTACGAGCAGTACTTC.

This clone appeared a few times. A far more abundant clone sits one base away, making this likely a read error. The genes are TRBV5-3 and TRBJ1-1, with 7 positions matching TRBD1. TRBV5-3 is placed among ORFs of uncertain function. The CDR3 sequence is 16 residues long. V lost 0 bases, J lost 1 base, and 6 bases stayed unmatched. CDR3 nucleotide sequence: TGTGCCAGAAGCTTGGAATGGGGACAGTCGAACACTGAAGCTTTCTTT. Its protein is CARSLEWGQSNTEAFF.

This chain uses TRBV7-5 with TRBJ1-1. TRBV7-5 is classified as a pseudogene. The CDR3 sequence is 13 residues long. CDR3 protein: CASSPLGGTEAFF. For the CDR3, the DNA is TGTGCCAGCAGCCCCTTGGGGGGCACTGAAGCTTTCTTT.

This sequence joins TRBV27 and TRBJ2-5; D possibly uses TRBD1 or TRBD2 (6 bases each). CDR3 size: 13 residues. Germline CDR1 and CDR2: MNHEY and SMNVEV (reference sequence). V was shortened by 8 bases and J by 1 base, with 11 bases between the two germline ends. The CDR3 DNA follows: TGTGCCAGCCGGGGGCACCTCCAAGAGACCCAGTACTTC. Encoded protein: CASRGHLQETQYF.

The chain uses TRBV7-9 and TRBJ2-5, with TRBD2 matching over 14 bases. Trimming took 9 bases from V and 1 from J; bases not matched to a gene: 1. This CDR3 comprises 14 residues. CDR1 and CDR2 (germline): SEHNR, FQNEAQ (reference sequence). CDR3 loop: CASGLAGGQETQYF. In nucleotides, the CDR3 is TGTGCCAGTGGACTAGCGGGGGGCCAAGAGACCCAGTACTTC.

The chain couples TRBV11-1 to TRBJ1-5; D might be TRBD1 (5 bases). The CDR3 is 15 amino acids. V dropped 1 base and J dropped 6 bases, with 13 bases sitting between them. Germline CDR1 and CDR2: SGHAT and FQDESV (reference sequence). The CDR3 protein is CASSLGPGYSQPQHF. CDR3 bases: TGTGCCAGCAGCTTAGGGCCAGGGTACAGTCAGCCCCAGCATTTT.

This clone ranks as large. The chain links TRBV27 to TRBJ2-5; TRBD2 matches at 10 bases. V dropped 9 bases and J dropped 5; count of bases not matched to a gene: 15. CDR1 is MNHEY and CDR2 is SMNVEV in the germline V gene (reference sequence). This CDR3 has 16 residues. CDR3 residues: CASLDLAGAPGETQYF. The CDR3 DNA sequence: TGTGCCAGTCTCGACCTAGCGGGGGCGCCGGGGGAGACCCAGTACTTC.

In regard to this clone: Its ends do not fully match the called genes, so a read error is possible. V and J are TRBV5-4 and TRBJ1-5, with D unresolved. Germline assignment: CDR1 SGHNT and CDR2 YYREEE (reference sequence). This CDR3 has 13 amino acids. The DNA for the CDR3 is TGTGCCAGCAGCTTGGGCAGCAGTCAGCCCCAGCATTTT. Translated: CASSLGSSQPQHF. The variable domain in full, completed from reference TRBV5-4 and TRBJ1-5, reads ETGVTQSPTHLIKTRGQQVTLRCSSQSGHNTVSWYQQALGQGPQFIFQYYREEENGRGNFPPRFSGLQFPNYSSELNVNALELDDSALYLCASSLGSSQPQHFGDGTRLSIL.

The chain has TRBV7-8 and TRBJ1-1; D is perhaps TRBD1 (5 bases). The CDR3 totals 13 residues. Looked up from germline, CDR1 is SGHVS and CDR2 is FQNEAQ. Trimming took off 5 bases at V and 4 bases at J, with 11 bases between the two ends. The CDR3 DNA sequence: TGTGCCAGCAGCCCCTTGGGGGGCACTGAAGCTTTCTTT. Its protein is CASSPLGGTEAFF.

By proportion, this clone is large (0.1 to 1%). The chain carries TRBV11-2 and TRBJ2-7, with TRBD2 matching over 8 bases. Unmatched junction bases numbered 12, after V lost 4 bases and J lost 7 bases. The CDR3 extends over 15 amino acids. Germline V lookup: CDR1 SGHAT, CDR2 FQNNGV. The CDR3 DNA follows: TGTGCCAGCAGCTCGGGGGGGAGGGGAAGGGTAGAGCAGTACTTC. Its protein product is CASSSGGRGRVEQYF.

Sample share makes this clone medium-sized. The chain links TRBV28 to TRBJ2-7; TRBD1 agrees at 11 bases. Per germline, CDR1 MDHEN and CDR2 SYDVKM. This CDR3 is 16 amino acids long. With 6 bases clipped from V and 1 base from J, the junction kept 8 bases outside the gene matches. In DNA form, the CDR3 reads TGTGCCAGCAGCCCTACCGGGACAGGGGGGTCCTACGAGCAGTACTTC. Amino acid sequence: CASSPTGTGGSYEQYF.

For the CDR3, the DNA is TGTGCCAGCAGCGTAGTGGCTAGTCTGACCGGGGAGCTGTTTTTT. This translates into CASSVVASLTGELFF. The rearrangement links TRBV9 to TRBJ2-2, with no clear D. Germline lookup yields CDR1 SGDLS and CDR2 YYNGEE. The CDR3 spans 15 residues. The ends were cut back, 0 bases at V and 5 bases at J, with 11 bases in the middle.

This clone is medium-sized in the sample. The V and J genes are TRBV11-2 and TRBJ2-2; 11 positions match TRBD2. This CDR3 has 15 residues. With 4 bases clipped from V and 7 bases from J, the junction kept 5 bases outside the gene matches. Looked up from germline, CDR1 is SGHAT and CDR2 is FQNNGV. As DNA, the CDR3 is TGTGCCAGCAGCTCAACTAGCGGGAGTGGCGGGGAGCTGTTTTTT. The encoded protein is CASSSTSGSGGELFF.

Only a few counts were recorded for this clone. This chain links TRBV7-8 with TRBJ2-7; D gene uncertain. The V and J ends lost 5 bases and 1 base respectively, with 6 bases between them. In germline, CDR1 is SGHVS, CDR2 FQNEAQ. This CDR3 is 12 amino acids long. In DNA, the CDR3 is TGTGCCAGCAGCGGCCTATCCTACGAGCAGTACTTC. Amino acid sequence: CASSGLSYEQYF.

Regarding this clone: Given a much more abundant clone one base away, this may be a read error. This same CDR3 is encoded by further DNA sequences in the sample. The gene calls are TRBV5-4 and TRBJ2-3, with TRBD2 matching over 11 bases. J gave up 2 bases and V 4 bases, and 9 bases lay outside the gene matches. This CDR3 comprises 17 residues. Germline assignment: CDR1 SGHNT and CDR2 YYREEE (reference sequence). The CDR3: CASSQDRLAGNTDTQYF. CDR3 nucleotide sequence: TGTGCCAGCAGCCAAGACCGACTAGCGGGGAACACAGATACGCAGTATTTT.

The genes are TRBV30 and TRBJ2-7; D not resolved. Germline V CDR1 and CDR2: GTSNPN, SVGIG (reference sequence). The CDR3 is 11 residues long. V was pared by 2 bases and J by 3 bases, with 5 bases between. DNA for the CDR3: TGTGCCTGGAGTTGGGGCTACGAGCAGTACTTC. Translation: CAWSWGYEQYF.

By share, this clone ranks as medium-sized. The V call is TRBV7-9, the J call TRBJ2-2; a weak D match, TRBD2 (5 bases). The CDR3 loop spans 12 amino acids. Between the trimmed V and J ends, which lost 8 bases and 3 bases, there was a span of 7 bases. Germline assignment: CDR1 SEHNR and CDR2 FQNEAQ (reference sequence). CDR3 region: CASVGDTGELFF. The CDR3, as DNA: TGTGCCAGCGTCGGGGACACCGGGGAGCTGTTTTTT.

V usage is TRBV7-9 and J usage is TRBJ2-1; 11 bases are shared with TRBD2. CDR1 and CDR2 from the germline V gene are SEHNR and FQNEAQ (reference sequence). This CDR3 contains 16 residues. J gave up 8 bases and V 1 base, and 7 bases lay outside the gene matches. CDR3 in amino acids: CASSLVVSGGADEQFF. The DNA of the CDR3 is TGTGCCAGCAGCTTAGTAGTTAGCGGGGGGGCGGATGAGCAGTTCTTC.

This clone was detected only a few times. It is likely a read error: a sequence one base away is far more abundant. This chain uses TRBV5-3 with TRBJ2-1; 8 bases align to TRBD2. TRBV5-3 is annotated as an ORF whose role is uncertain. The CDR3 totals 15 residues. As DNA, the CDR3 is TGTGCCAGCAGCTTGGGTAGCGGGGCCTACAATGAGCAGTTCTTC. Encoded protein: CASSLGSGAYNEQFF.

The rearrangement joins TRBV11-1 to TRBJ2-2; D not certain. The CDR3 is 14 amino acids. Trimming stripped 5 bases from V and 6 bases from J, with 13 bases between. CDR1 SGHAT and CDR2 FQDESV come from the germline V gene (reference sequence). The CDR3 loop reads CASSPTLHPGELFF. The DNA for the CDR3 is TGTGCCAGCAGCCCCACACTCCACCCCGGGGAGCTGTTTTTT.

The chain is built from TRBV30 and TRBJ2-7, with D possibly being TRBD1 (7 bases). The germline V and J ends were trimmed by 4 bases and 1 base, with 8 bases remaining between them. Germline-derived CDR1 and CDR2 are GTSNPN and SVGIG (reference sequence). This CDR3 has 12 amino acids. The DNA of the CDR3 is TGTGCCTGGACAGGGGGGTCCTACGAGCAGTACTTC. Encoded protein: CAWTGGSYEQYF.

J is TRBJ1-2 and V is TRBV28; 9 bases agree with TRBD1. Germline CDR1 is MDHEN and CDR2 is SYDVKM. This CDR3 is built from 17 residues. The V and J ends lost 6 bases and 8 bases, in that order; junction bases with no gene match: 19. The CDR3 is CASSSLTGTGPRWGYTF. CDR3 bases: TGTGCCAGCAGCTCGTTAACCGGGACAGGGCCCCGATGGGGCTACACCTTC.